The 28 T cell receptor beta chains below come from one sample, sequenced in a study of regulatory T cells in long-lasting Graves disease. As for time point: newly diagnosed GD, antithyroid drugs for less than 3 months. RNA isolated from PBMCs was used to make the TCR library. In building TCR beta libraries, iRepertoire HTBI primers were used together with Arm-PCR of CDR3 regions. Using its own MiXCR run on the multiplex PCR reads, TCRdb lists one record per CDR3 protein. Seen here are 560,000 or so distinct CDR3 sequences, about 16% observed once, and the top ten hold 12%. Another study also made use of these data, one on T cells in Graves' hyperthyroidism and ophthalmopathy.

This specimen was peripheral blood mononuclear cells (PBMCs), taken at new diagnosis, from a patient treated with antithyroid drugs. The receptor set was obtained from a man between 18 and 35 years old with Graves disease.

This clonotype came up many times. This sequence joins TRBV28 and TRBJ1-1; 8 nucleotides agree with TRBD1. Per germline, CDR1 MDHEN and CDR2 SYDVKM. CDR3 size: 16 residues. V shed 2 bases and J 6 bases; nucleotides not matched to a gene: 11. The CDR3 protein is CASSLPGQGVTPEAFF. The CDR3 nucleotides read TGTGCCAGCAGTTTACCCGGACAGGGAGTAACCCCTGAAGCTTTCTTT.

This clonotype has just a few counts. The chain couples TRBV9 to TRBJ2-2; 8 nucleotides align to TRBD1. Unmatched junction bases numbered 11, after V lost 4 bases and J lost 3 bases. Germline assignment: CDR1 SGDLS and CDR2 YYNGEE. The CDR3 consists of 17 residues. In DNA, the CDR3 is TGTGCCAGCAGCCCCCCCACAGGGGGTGAGTACACCGGGGAGCTGTTTTTT. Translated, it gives CASSPPTGGEYTGELFF.

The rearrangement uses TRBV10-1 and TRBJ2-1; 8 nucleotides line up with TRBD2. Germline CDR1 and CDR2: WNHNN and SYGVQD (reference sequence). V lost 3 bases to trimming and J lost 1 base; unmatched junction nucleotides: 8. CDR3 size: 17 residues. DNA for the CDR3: TGCGCCAGCAGTGACGATCCCGGGAGGGTATCCTACAATGAGCAGTTCTTC. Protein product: CASSDDPGRVSYNEQFF.

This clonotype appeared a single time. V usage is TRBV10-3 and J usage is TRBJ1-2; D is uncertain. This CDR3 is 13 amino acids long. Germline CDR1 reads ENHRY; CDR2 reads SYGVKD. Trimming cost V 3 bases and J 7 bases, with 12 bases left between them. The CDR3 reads CAISEVEGGGYTF. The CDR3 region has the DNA TGTGCCATCAGTGAAGTGGAGGGCGGTGGCTACACCTTC.

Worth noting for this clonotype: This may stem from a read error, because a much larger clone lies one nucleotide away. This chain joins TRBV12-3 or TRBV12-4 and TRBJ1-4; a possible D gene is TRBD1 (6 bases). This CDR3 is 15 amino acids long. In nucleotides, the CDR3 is TGTGCCAGCATCCAGGGGTGGGCAACTAATGAAAAACTGTCTTTT. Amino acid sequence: CASIQGWATNEKLSF.

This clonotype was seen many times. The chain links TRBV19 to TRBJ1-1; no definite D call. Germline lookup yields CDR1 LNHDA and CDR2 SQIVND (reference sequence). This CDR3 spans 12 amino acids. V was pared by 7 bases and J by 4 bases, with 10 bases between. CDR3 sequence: CASNDGITEAFF. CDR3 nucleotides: TGTGCCAGTAACGATGGGATCACTGAAGCTTTCTTT.

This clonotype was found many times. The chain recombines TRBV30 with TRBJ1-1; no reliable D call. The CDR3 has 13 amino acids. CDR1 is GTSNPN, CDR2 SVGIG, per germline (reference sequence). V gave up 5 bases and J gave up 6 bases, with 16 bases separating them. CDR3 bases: TGTGCCTGGGGAAGAAAACGGGCGGCTGAAGCTTTCTTT. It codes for CAWGRKRAAEAFF. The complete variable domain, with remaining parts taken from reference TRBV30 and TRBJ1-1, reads SQTIHQWPATLVQPVGSPLSLECTVEGTSNPNLYWYRQAAGRGLQLLFYSVGIGQISSEVPQNLSASRPQDRQFILSSKKLLLSDSGFYLCAWGRKRAAEAFFGQGTRLTVV.

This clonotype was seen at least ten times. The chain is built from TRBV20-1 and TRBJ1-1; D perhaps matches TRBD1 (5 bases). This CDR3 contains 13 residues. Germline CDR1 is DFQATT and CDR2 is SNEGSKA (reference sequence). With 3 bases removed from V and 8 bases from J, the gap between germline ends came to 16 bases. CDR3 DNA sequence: TGCAGTGCTAGGGAGAGGGGAATTGTAGAAGCTTTCTTT. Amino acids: CSARERGIVEAFF.

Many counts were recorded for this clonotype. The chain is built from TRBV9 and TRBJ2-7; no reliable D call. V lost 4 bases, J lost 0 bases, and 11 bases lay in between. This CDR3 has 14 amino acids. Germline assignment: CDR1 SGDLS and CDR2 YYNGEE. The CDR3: CASSSGSDSYEQYF. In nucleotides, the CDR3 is TGTGCCAGCAGCTCCGGATCCGACTCCTACGAGCAGTACTTC.

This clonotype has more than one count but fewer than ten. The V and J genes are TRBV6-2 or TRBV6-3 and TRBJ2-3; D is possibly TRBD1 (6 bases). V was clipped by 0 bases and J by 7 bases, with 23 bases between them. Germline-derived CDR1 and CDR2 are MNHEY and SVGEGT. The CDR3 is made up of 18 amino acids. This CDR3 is CASSYSTGAAHTRNTQYF. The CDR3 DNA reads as TGTGCCAGCAGTTACTCGACAGGTGCAGCCCACACACGGAATACGCAGTATTTT.

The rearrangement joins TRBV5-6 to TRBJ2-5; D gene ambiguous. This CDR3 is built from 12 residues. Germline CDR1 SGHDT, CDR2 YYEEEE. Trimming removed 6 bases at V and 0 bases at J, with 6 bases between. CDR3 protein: CASTLNQETQYF. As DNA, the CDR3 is TGTGCCAGCACCCTCAACCAAGAGACCCAGTACTTC.

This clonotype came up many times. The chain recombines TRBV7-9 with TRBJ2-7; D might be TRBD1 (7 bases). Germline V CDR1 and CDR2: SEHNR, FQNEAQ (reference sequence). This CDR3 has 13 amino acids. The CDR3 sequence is CAAGTEPSYEQYF. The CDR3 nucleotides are TGTGCGGCGGGGACAGAACCCAGCTACGAGCAGTACTTC.

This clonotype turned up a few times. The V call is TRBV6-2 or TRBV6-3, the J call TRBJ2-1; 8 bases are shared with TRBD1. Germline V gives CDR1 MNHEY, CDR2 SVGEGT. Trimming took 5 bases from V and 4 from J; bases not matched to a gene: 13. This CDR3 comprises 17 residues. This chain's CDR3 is CASSLTNRDRSYNEQFF. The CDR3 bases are TGTGCCAGCAGTCTAACTAACCGGGACAGGAGTTACAATGAGCAGTTCTTC.

The chain's CDR3 is CSARTAGTLTNEKLFF. CDR3 coding DNA: TGCAGTGCTAGAACCGCCGGGACGCTCACAAATGAAAAACTGTTTTTT. The rearrangement links TRBV20-1 to TRBJ1-4; D might be TRBD1 (5 bases). The CDR3 sequence is 16 residues long. Germline lookup yields CDR1 DFQATT and CDR2 SNEGSKA (reference sequence). V was trimmed by 2 bases and J by 5 bases, leaving 18 bases between them.

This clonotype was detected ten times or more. The CDR3 DNA sequence: TGTGCCAGCAGCTTCTCCCTCACTAGCGGGAGCTATGAGCAGTTCTTC. It translates to CASSFSLTSGSYEQFF. The V call is TRBV13, the J call TRBJ2-1, with 11 bases matching TRBD2. This CDR3 is built from 16 residues. V shed 3 bases and J 8 bases; nucleotides not matched to a gene: 9. Germline loops: CDR1 PRHDT, CDR2 FYEKMQ (reference sequence).

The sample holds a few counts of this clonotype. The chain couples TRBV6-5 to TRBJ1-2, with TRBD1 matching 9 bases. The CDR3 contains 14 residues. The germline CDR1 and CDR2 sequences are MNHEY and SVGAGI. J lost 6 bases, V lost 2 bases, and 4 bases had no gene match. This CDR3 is CASSYRGQGDGYTF. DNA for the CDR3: TGTGCCAGCAGTTACCGGGGACAGGGAGATGGCTACACCTTC.

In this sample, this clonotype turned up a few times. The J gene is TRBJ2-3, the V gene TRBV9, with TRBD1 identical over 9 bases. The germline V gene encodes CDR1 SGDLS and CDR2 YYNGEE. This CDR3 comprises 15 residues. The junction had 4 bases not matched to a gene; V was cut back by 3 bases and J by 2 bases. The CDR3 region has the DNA TGTGCCAGCAGCGACCGGGACAGGGACACAGATACGCAGTATTTT. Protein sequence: CASSDRDRDTDTQYF.

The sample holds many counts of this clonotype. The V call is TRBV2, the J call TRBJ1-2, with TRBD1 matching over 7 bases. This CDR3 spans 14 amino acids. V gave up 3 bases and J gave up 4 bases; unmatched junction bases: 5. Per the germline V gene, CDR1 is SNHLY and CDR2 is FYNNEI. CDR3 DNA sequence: TGTGCCAGCAGTGATCAGACAGGGAGCTATGGCTACACCTTC. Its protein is CASSDQTGSYGYTF.

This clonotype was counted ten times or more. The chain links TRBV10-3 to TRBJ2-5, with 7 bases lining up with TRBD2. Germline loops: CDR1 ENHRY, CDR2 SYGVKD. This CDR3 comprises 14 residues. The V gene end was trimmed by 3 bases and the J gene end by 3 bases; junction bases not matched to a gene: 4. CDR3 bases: TGTGCCATCAGTGATGGGCGGGGGAAAGAGACCCAGTACTTC. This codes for CAISDGRGKETQYF.

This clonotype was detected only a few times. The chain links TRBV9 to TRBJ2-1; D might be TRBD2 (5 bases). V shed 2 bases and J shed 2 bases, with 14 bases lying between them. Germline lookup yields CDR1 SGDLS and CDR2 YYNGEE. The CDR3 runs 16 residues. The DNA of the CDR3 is TGTGCCAGCAGCGTGGGCCCCTCGGGGACCTACAATGAGCAGTTCTTC. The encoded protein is CASSVGPSGTYNEQFF.

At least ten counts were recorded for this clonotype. The CDR3: CASSATKGNEQFF. CDR3 nucleotides: TGTGCCAGCAGCGCCACTAAGGGCAATGAGCAGTTCTTC. J is TRBJ2-1 and V is TRBV11-2; D is unresolved. Germline V gene sequence: CDR1 SGHAT, CDR2 FQNNGV. Trimming pared 5 bases from V and 6 bases from J, leaving 11 bases between. The CDR3 covers 13 residues.

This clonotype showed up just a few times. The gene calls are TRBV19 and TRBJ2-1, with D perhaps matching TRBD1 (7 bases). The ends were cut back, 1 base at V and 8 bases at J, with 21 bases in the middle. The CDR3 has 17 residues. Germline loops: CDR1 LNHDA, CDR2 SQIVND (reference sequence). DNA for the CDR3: TGTGCCAGTAGTATAGTGCAGCGGGTCAGGGGGTGTGATGAGCAGTTCTTC. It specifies CASSIVQRVRGCDEQFF.

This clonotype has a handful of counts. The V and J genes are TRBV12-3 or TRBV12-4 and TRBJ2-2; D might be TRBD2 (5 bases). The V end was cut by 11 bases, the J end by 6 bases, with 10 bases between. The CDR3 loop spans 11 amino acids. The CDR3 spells CAGRRSGELFF. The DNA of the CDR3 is TGTGCCGGAAGGAGGTCCGGGGAGCTGTTTTTT.

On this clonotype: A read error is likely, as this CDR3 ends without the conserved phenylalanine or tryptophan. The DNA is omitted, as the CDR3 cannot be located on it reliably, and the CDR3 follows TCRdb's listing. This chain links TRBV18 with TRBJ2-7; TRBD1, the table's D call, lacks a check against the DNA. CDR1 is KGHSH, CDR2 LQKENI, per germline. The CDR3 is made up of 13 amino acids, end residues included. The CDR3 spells CASSPLPRQGELL.

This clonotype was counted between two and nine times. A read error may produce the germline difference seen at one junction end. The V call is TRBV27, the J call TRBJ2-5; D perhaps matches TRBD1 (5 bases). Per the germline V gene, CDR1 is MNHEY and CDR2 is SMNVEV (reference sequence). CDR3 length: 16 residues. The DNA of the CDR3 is TGTGCCAGCAGTTACGGTCAAGAGCAGGGCGGAGAGGCCCAGTACTTC. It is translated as CASSYGQEQGGEAQYF.

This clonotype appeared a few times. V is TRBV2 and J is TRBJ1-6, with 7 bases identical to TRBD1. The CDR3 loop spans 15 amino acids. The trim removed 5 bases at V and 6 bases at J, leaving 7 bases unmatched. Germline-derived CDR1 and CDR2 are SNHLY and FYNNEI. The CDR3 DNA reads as TGTGCCAGCAGTAGGGACAGTGGGGGTAATTCACCCCTCCACTTT. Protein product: CASSRDSGGNSPLHF.

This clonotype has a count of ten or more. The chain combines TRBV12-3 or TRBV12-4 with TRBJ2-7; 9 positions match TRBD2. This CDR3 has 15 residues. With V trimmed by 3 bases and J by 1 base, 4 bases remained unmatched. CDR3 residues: CASSFVLAGSYEQYF. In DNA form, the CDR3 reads TGTGCCAGCAGTTTTGTCCTAGCGGGGTCCTACGAGCAGTACTTC.

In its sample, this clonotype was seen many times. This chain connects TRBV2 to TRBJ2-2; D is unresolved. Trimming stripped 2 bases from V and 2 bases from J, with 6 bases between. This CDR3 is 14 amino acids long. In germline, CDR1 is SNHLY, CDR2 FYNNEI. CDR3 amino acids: CASSEPRNTGELFF. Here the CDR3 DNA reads TGTGCCAGCAGTGAACCCAGAAACACCGGGGAGCTGTTTTTT.